Here is one T cell receptor beta chain with its context. What it binds is not known. V lost 2 bases and J lost 6; bases outside the gene matches: 6. Germline V gene sequence: CDR1 LGHNT, CDR2 FRNRAP. The CDR3 consists of 15 residues. These data are taken from a study of cytomegalovirus exposure and HLA in healthy donors. General study points: Most CMV-associated TCR beta chains appeared HLA-restricted in a later analysis. An Asian-associated ancestry cluster reportedly showed fewer N-insertions than the approximately 630-donor mean in a later analysis.

It was with 60 Vbeta and 13 Jbeta primers that the PCR ran. Only in-frame clones appear in the TCRdb table, and some are missing; sequencing was by immunoSEQ multiplex PCR. This table has more than 150,000 clones, more than 70% appearing once. The specimen sequenced was PBMCs. This clonotype was obtained from a girl aged 10-17 years in good health and CMV-seropositive. The V call is TRBV12-5, the J call TRBJ1-5; 8 positions agree with TRBD1. The CDR3 protein is CASGLLLDRGQPQHF. CDR3 DNA: TGTGCTAGTGGTTTGCTGCTAGACAGGGGTCAGCCCCAGCATTTT.